Listed here is a single T cell receptor (beta chain). Its antigen is unknown. This entry belongs to a study of T-cell reconstitution after alpha-beta-depleted transplantation in children. Findings of the study overall: T-cell counts and diversity at one year post-transplant came mainly from newly produced T cells. There were reportedly several hundred expanded graft clones from which alpha-beta T cells came about two months after transplant.

The CDR3 is 16 amino acids. The trim removed 3 bases at V and 1 base at J, leaving 8 bases unmatched. Germline V gene lookup returns CDR1 SGHDT and CDR2 YYEEEE. Unique molecular identifiers were incorporated during preparation of the TCRbeta library. Each CDR3 protein gets one entry after TCRdb re-called the PCR reads with MiXCR. Of just over 950,000 distinct CDR3 sequences listed, 25% to 35% were seen once; the top ten hold roughly 27%. The source material was PBMCs, mostly from graft donor cells, sampled 360 days after TCRalphabeta/CD19-depleted stem cell transplant. V is TRBV5-6 and J is TRBJ1-1; TRBD1 matches at 8 bases. The sequence came from a boy younger than two who had a stem cell transplant for SCID, so the T cells may come from the graft donor. The CDR3 nucleotides read TGTGCCAGCAGCTATGGGACCGGGACAGGGAACACTGAAGCTTTCTTT. This translates into CASSYGTGTGNTEAFF.